This T cell receptor (beta chain) was found in a study of vaccination and CD4 T cells after COVID-19. Study overall: Recovered patients in the cohort numbered six men and four women, two of them Hispanic.

Cultured CD4+ T cell DNA underwent sequencing with the Oncomine TCR Beta short-read assay. Each CDR3 protein gets one entry after TCRdb re-called the PCR reads with MiXCR. The sample includes about 24,000 distinct CDR3 sequences, roughly 41% of them seen just once. Overall study findings and caveats: The study found median SARS-CoV-2-reactive clonotypes rising from approximately 21 to 38, not significantly. The authors identified 304 of 307 vaccine-specific clones in convalescent patients as spike mono-reactive.

Indicated time point: late sampling 161 to 241 days after vaccination in a few convalescent patients. Regarding treatment: approximately 10-day PBMC culture with coronavirus spike peptide pools or control peptides (ViraFEST assay). ViraFEST grew antigen-specific T cells using peptide pools, then sequenced TCRs. In the case of this clonotype: Its antigen is currently unknown.

The material was CD4+ T cells from blood, cultured in vitro, obtained about 7 months after SARS-CoV-2 vaccination. This clonotype was sampled from a human donor who had recovered from COVID-19.

The CDR3 bases are TGTGCCACCAGCAGAGATAGCGGGATAGGAGTAGGTGAGCAGTTCTTC. Translated, it gives CATSRDSGIGVGEQFF. The gene calls are TRBV15 and TRBJ2-1; 8 nucleotides agree with TRBD2. The CDR3 consists of 16 residues. The germline CDR1 and CDR2 sequences are LNHNV and YYDKDF (reference sequence). The J segment lost 9 bases and the V segment lost 0 bases, leaving 10 bases of the junction unmatched. Complete variable domain (other parts from reference TRBV15 and TRBJ2-1): DAMVIQNPRYQVTQFGKPVTLSCSQTLNHNVMYWYQQKSSQAPKLLFHYYDKDFNNEADTPDNFQSRRPNTSFCFLDIRSPGLGDTAMYLCATSRDSGIGVGEQFFGPGTRLTVL.